The next 32 T cell receptor beta chains were all read from a single sample in a study of T cells in Graves' hyperthyroidism and ophthalmopathy. Amplified TCR beta CDR3 regions came from RNA transcripts. Carried out on the TCR CDR3, a first-round RT-PCR used the HTBI primer set. TCRdb reprocessed the multiplex PCR reads with MiXCR, giving one entry per CDR3 protein. The sample lists about 500,000 distinct CDR3 sequences, roughly a sixth occurring once. Sequencing input: blood. The receptors were gathered from a woman aged 30 to 39 with Graves' ophthalmopathy.

This clonotype was picked up many times. This chain connects TRBV20-1 to TRBJ2-1; 7 bases are shared with TRBD2. Germline CDR1 reads DFQATT; CDR2 reads SNEGSKA (reference sequence). The CDR3 totals 13 residues. V lost 6 bases to trimming and J lost 6 bases; unmatched junction nucleotides: 8. CDR3 nucleotides: TGCAGTGCGGCTAGCGGAGGGGTCAATGAGCAGTTCTTC. Protein product: CSAASGGVNEQFF.

The chain couples TRBV6-1 to TRBJ2-1; unclear D gene. Trimming left V 5 bases short and J 0 bases short, with 14 bases between. Germline lookup yields CDR1 MNHNS and CDR2 SASEGT. This CDR3 has 16 amino acids. The CDR3 DNA is TGTGCCAGCAGTCGGACGGAACAGAGCTCCTACAATGAGCAGTTCTTC. This translates into CASSRTEQSSYNEQFF.

Note on this clonotype: Possible read error: a much larger clone is one base away. The chain combines TRBV28 with TRBJ1-1; D not resolved. CDR1 and CDR2 from the germline V gene are MDHEN and SYDVKM. This CDR3 contains 11 residues. CDR3 in amino acids: CASSLYTEALF. Here the CDR3 DNA reads TGTGCCAGCAGTTTATACACTGAAGCTCTCTTT. The full variable domain, in which reference TRBV28 and TRBJ1-1 provide the parts outside the CDR3, is DVKVTQSSRYLVKRTGEKVFLECVQDMDHENMFWYRQDPGLGLRLIYFSYDVKMKEKGDIPEGYSVSREKKERFSLILESASTNQTSMYLCASSLYTEALFGQGTRLTVV.

This clonotype was counted many times. The rearrangement uses TRBV20-1 and TRBJ2-1, with 15 positions matching TRBD2. CDR3 length: 14 residues. V dropped 4 bases and J dropped 9; count of bases not matched to a gene: 4. Germline CDR1 and CDR2: DFQATT and SNEGSKA (reference sequence). The CDR3: CSATGGLAGGEQFF. The CDR3 DNA sequence: TGCAGTGCTACCGGGGGACTAGCGGGAGGTGAGCAGTTCTTC.

About this clonotype: One end of the junction does not line up with germline, which may come from a read error. The rearrangement uses TRBV6-1 and TRBJ2-7; D unresolved. Germline-derived CDR1 and CDR2 are MNHNS and SASEGT. The CDR3 has 11 residues. The CDR3 region is CAGSPLDEQYF. The CDR3 DNA follows: TGTGCCGGCAGTCCCCTGGACGAGCAGTACTTC.

Many counts were recorded for this clonotype. V and J are TRBV7-9 and TRBJ2-7; unclear D gene. Trimming removed 0 bases from V and 2 bases from J, with 5 bases in between. The CDR3 has 13 amino acids. CDR1 and CDR2 from the germline V gene are SEHNR and FQNEAQ (reference sequence). This chain's CDR3 is CASSLAATYEQYF. CDR3 coding DNA: TGTGCCAGCAGCTTAGCAGCTACCTACGAGCAGTACTTC.

This clonotype has just a few counts. V is TRBV4-2 and J is TRBJ1-4, with 9 positions matching TRBD1. Germline loops: CDR1 LGHNA, CDR2 YNFKEQ. The CDR3 sequence is 16 residues long. V trimming: 4 bases; J trimming: 8 bases; junction bases outside the gene matches: 11. The CDR3 DNA reads as TGTGCCAGCAGCCTATACAAAGGACAGGGGAGCGAAAAACTGTTTTTT. This gives the protein CASSLYKGQGSEKLFF.

The chain recombines TRBV9 with TRBJ2-3; 11 positions match TRBD2. Per the germline V gene, CDR1 is SGDLS and CDR2 is YYNGEE. V trimming: 0 bases; J trimming: 14 bases; junction bases outside the gene matches: 11. CDR3 length equals 15 residues. This chain's CDR3 is CASSVELGTSGPPYF. CDR3 DNA: TGTGCCAGCAGCGTAGAGTTAGGGACTAGCGGCCCCCCGTATTTT.

The chain is built from TRBV20-1 and TRBJ2-4; D may be TRBD1 (5 bases). Germline CDR1 DFQATT, CDR2 SNEGSKA (reference sequence). This CDR3 contains 15 residues. Trimming left V 0 bases short and J 0 bases short, with 9 bases between. In DNA, the CDR3 is TGCAGTGCTAGAGAATACAGGATAGCCAAAAACATTCAGTACTTC. Protein product: CSAREYRIAKNIQYF.

V and J are TRBV6-2 or TRBV6-3 and TRBJ2-7, with a possible D match to TRBD1 (6 bases). This CDR3 has 15 residues. Trimming cost V 6 bases and J 1 base, with 16 bases left between them. The V gene's germline CDR1 is MNHEY and CDR2 SVGEGT. The CDR3: CASRPQGLASYEQYF. In DNA form, the CDR3 reads TGTGCCAGCAGACCTCAGGGGTTGGCATCCTACGAGCAGTACTTC.

This clonotype was seen at least ten times. This chain links TRBV15 with TRBJ2-6; perhaps D is TRBD1 or TRBD2 (5 bases each). The CDR3 consists of 17 residues. Germline assignment: CDR1 LNHNV and CDR2 YYDKDF (reference sequence). Trimming pared 0 bases from V and 2 bases from J, leaving 11 bases between. CDR3 DNA sequence: TGTGCCACCAGCAGAGATGTCTCGGGGCCTGGGGCCAACGTCCTGACTTTC. Amino acid sequence: CATSRDVSGPGANVLTF.

This clonotype was seen more than once but under ten times. V usage is TRBV29-1 and J usage is TRBJ2-3; perhaps TRBD1 as D (6 bases). CDR1 is SQVTM and CDR2 is ANQGSEA in the germline V gene. CDR3 size: 13 residues. V was clipped by 3 bases and J by 2 bases, with 9 bases between them. DNA for the CDR3: TGCAGCGTTGAGGGGGCGCCCACAGATACGCAGTATTTT. Protein sequence: CSVEGAPTDTQYF.

The rearrangement joins TRBV15 to TRBJ2-7; D may be TRBD1 (5 bases). V lost 4 bases and J lost 5, with 15 bases in between. Germline assignment: CDR1 LNHNV and CDR2 YYDKDF (reference sequence). This CDR3 is built from 14 residues. CDR3 in DNA: TGTGCCACCAGCACCGGGCAGGGATTCGACGAGCAGTACTTC. Protein product: CATSTGQGFDEQYF.

This clonotype was picked up many times. CDR3 in amino acids: CASSQGANQPQHF. CDR3 nucleotide sequence: TGTGCCAGCTCTCAGGGGGCCAATCAGCCCCAGCATTTT. The rearrangement uses TRBV18 and TRBJ1-5, with 8 nucleotides matching TRBD1. Trimming cost V 6 bases and J 3 bases; bases outside gene matches: 1. The CDR3 extends over 13 amino acids. CDR1 is KGHSH, CDR2 LQKENI, per germline.

This rearrangement joins TRBV28 to TRBJ2-3; 11 nucleotides agree with TRBD2. CDR3 length: 16 amino acids. Germline CDR1 and CDR2: MDHEN and SYDVKM. The trim removed 3 bases at V and 9 bases at J, leaving 11 bases unmatched. The CDR3 DNA sequence: TGTGCCAGCAGTTTTGCGGGACTAGCGGATAAAACAACGCAGTATTTT. Amino acid sequence: CASSFAGLADKTTQYF.

This clonotype was counted ten times or more. The chain is built from TRBV4-1 and TRBJ2-1; D might be TRBD2 (5 bases). Trimming shortened V by 4 bases and J by 0 bases, and 16 bases separated the two germline ends. The length of the CDR3 is 17 residues. Per the germline V gene, CDR1 is MGHRA and CDR2 is YSYEKL. DNA for the CDR3: TGCGCCAGCAGCCCAACGGAGGCCACCAGCTCCTACAATGAGCAGTTCTTC. It yields the protein CASSPTEATSSYNEQFF.

This clonotype occurred many times. The chain combines TRBV20-1 with TRBJ2-3; a weak D match, TRBD2 (5 bases). Germline V CDR1 and CDR2: DFQATT, SNEGSKA (reference sequence). The CDR3 contains 17 residues. Trimming shortened V by 1 base and J by 3 bases, and 20 bases separated the two germline ends. In DNA, the CDR3 is TGCAGTGCTAGAGTTTCGGGCGGGTTGGTTGGAACAGATACGCAGTATTTT. This translates into CSARVSGGLVGTDTQYF.

The chain is built from TRBV20-1 and TRBJ2-7, with 10 bases aligning to TRBD1. The V gene end was trimmed by 4 bases and the J gene end by 7 bases; junction bases not matched to a gene: 4. This CDR3 spans 12 amino acids. Germline values: CDR1 DFQATT, CDR2 SNEGSKA (reference sequence). This CDR3 is CSATTGGQEQYF. The CDR3 DNA reads as TGCAGTGCTACGACAGGGGGCCAGGAGCAGTACTTC.

This clonotype was counted a few times. The genes are TRBV27 and TRBJ2-1; 8 nucleotides agree with TRBD1. The CDR3 loop spans 14 amino acids. V shed 6 bases, J shed 9 bases, and the junction held 10 bases outside the gene matches. The V gene's germline CDR1 is MNHEY and CDR2 SMNVEV (reference sequence). CDR3 in amino acids: CASRLTQGAVEQFF. In nucleotides, the CDR3 is TGTGCCAGCAGGCTCACTCAGGGGGCAGTTGAGCAGTTCTTC.

This clonotype appeared many times. V usage is TRBV30 and J usage is TRBJ2-7; 8 nucleotides agree with TRBD1. V lost 2 bases, J lost 9 bases, and 12 bases stayed unmatched. Germline values: CDR1 GTSNPN, CDR2 SVGIG (reference sequence). The CDR3 totals 14 residues. The CDR3 loop is CAWSRPGTGSGQYF. CDR3 bases: TGTGCCTGGAGTCGTCCCGGGACAGGCTCGGGGCAGTACTTC.

This clonotype occurred many times. This sequence joins TRBV28 and TRBJ2-7; TRBD2 aligns across 9 bases. With 9 bases clipped from V and 4 bases from J, the junction kept 7 bases outside the gene matches. CDR3 length equals 13 residues. Germline values: CDR1 MDHEN, CDR2 SYDVKM. CDR3 DNA sequence: TGTGCCAGGAGTAGCGGGAGTCCTTACGAGCAGTACTTC. It translates to CARSSGSPYEQYF.

In this sample, this clonotype turned up a few times. The chain employs TRBV7-3 and TRBJ2-2; D is possibly TRBD2 (6 bases). The germline V and J ends were trimmed by 5 bases and 6 bases, with 10 bases remaining between them. CDR3 length: 13 amino acids. From germline, CDR1 is SGHTA and CDR2 FQGTGA. The CDR3 DNA follows: TGTGCCAGCAGCCGGCGGGGATCCGGGGAGCTGTTTTTT. Residues: CASSRRGSGELFF.

This clonotype has at least ten counts. This chain uses TRBV5-1 with TRBJ2-3; D unresolved. Germline V gene data show CDR1 as SGHRS and CDR2 as YFSETQ. V was cut by 0 bases and J by 4 bases, with 6 bases left in between. The CDR3 has 13 residues. Here the CDR3 DNA reads TGCGCCAGCAGCTTGGCCGAACCAGATACGCAGTATTTT. This translates into CASSLAEPDTQYF.

Only a few counts were recorded for this clonotype. The chain employs TRBV28 and TRBJ1-4, with 8 positions matching TRBD1. Germline values: CDR1 MDHEN, CDR2 SYDVKM. The CDR3 has 17 residues. The V and J ends lost 1 base and 5 bases, in that order; junction bases with no gene match: 9. The DNA for the CDR3 is TGTGCCAGCAGTTTATTCTCCCAGGGGGCGCGGAATGAAAAACTGTTTTTT. This codes for CASSLFSQGARNEKLFF. Together with reference TRBV28 and TRBJ1-4, the CDR3 gives the full variable domain: DVKVTQSSRYLVKRTGEKVFLECVQDMDHENMFWYRQDPGLGLRLIYFSYDVKMKEKGDIPEGYSVSREKKERFSLILESASTNQTSMYLCASSLFSQGARNEKLFFGSGTQLSVL.

This clonotype has ten or more counts. The CDR3 region is CASSFRGTSPLHF. CDR3 sequence (DNA): TGTGCCAGCAGCTTTCGAGGGACCTCACCCCTCCACTTT. The chain employs TRBV7-2 and TRBJ1-6; D might be TRBD1 (5 bases). The germline CDR1 and CDR2 sequences are SGHTA and FQGNSA. CDR3 size: 13 residues. Trimming cost V 3 bases and J 10 bases, with 10 bases left between them.

This clonotype has a count of ten or more. The rearrangement joins TRBV7-2 to TRBJ2-1, with D unclear. The CDR3 is 14 residues long. Trimming shortened V by 1 base and J by 8 bases, and 12 bases separated the two germline ends. CDR1 SGHTA and CDR2 FQGNSA come from the germline V gene. The CDR3 nucleotides read TGTGCCAGCAGCTTAGTTCTGGTCGGCGATGAGCAGTTCTTC. Translating gives CASSLVLVGDEQFF.

V gene TRBV25-1 combines with J gene TRBJ2-1; D unresolved. Germline assignment: CDR1 MGHDK and CDR2 SYGVNS. V was cut by 7 bases and J by 5 bases, with 9 bases left in between. The CDR3 sequence is 12 residues long. CDR3 region: CASTPANNEQFF. CDR3 in DNA: TGTGCCAGCACTCCAGCCAACAATGAGCAGTTCTTC.

This clonotype appeared a few times. The V call is TRBV19, the J call TRBJ2-7, with 8 bases identical to TRBD1. This CDR3 spans 12 amino acids. After removal of 10 bases from V and 3 bases from J, the junction contained 5 bases not matched to a gene. CDR1 and CDR2 from the germline V gene are LNHDA and SQIVND (reference sequence). The CDR3 region has the DNA TGTGCCACGACAGACAGGGGCTACGAGCAGTACTTC. Translating gives CATTDRGYEQYF.

This clonotype was picked up many times. The CDR3 loop reads CASSRDRGPNTEAFF. As DNA, the CDR3 is TGCGCCAGCAGCCGGGACAGGGGCCCGAACACTGAAGCTTTCTTT. The rearrangement joins TRBV5-1 to TRBJ1-1; 10 nucleotides align to TRBD1. The CDR3 covers 15 residues. After removal of 4 bases from V and 1 base from J, the junction contained 4 bases not matched to a gene. Germline V gives CDR1 SGHRS, CDR2 YFSETQ.

V gene TRBV4-3 combines with J gene TRBJ1-5; weak D call: TRBD1 (6 bases). Germline assignment: CDR1 LGHNA and CDR2 YSLEER. The CDR3 extends over 16 amino acids. The germline V and J ends were trimmed by 0 bases and 11 bases, with 20 bases remaining between them. The CDR3 coding sequence is TGCGCCAGCAGCCAAGATATCGGGACATCGGAGATGGCCCAGCATTTT. Translation: CASSQDIGTSEMAQHF.

This clonotype was recorded many times. V usage is TRBV2 and J usage is TRBJ2-5, with 9 bases fitting TRBD2. Germline CDR1 reads SNHLY; CDR2 reads FYNNEI. The CDR3 length is 15 residues. Trimming took 2 bases from V and 5 from J; bases not matched to a gene: 6. The CDR3 DNA is TGTGCCAGCAGTGAACTGGTAGCGGGAGCCGAGACCCAGTACTTC. As protein: CASSELVAGAETQYF.

CDR3 coding DNA: TGTGCCAGCAGCTTTGACAGGAGCTCCTACGAGCAGTACTTC. It specifies CASSFDRSSYEQYF. This chain uses TRBV11-2 with TRBJ2-7; D possibly corresponds to TRBD1 (6 bases). Trimming pared 3 bases from V and 0 bases from J, leaving 9 bases between. The CDR3 is 14 amino acids. Germline loops: CDR1 SGHAT, CDR2 FQNNGV.